Listed here are 16 T cell receptor beta chains from one sample, sequenced in a study of T cell repertoires in cytomegalovirus infection. TCRdb reprocessed the reads via MiXCR and lists one record per CDR3 protein. Here the sample spans around 570,000 distinct CDR3 sequences, 40% being singletons. These receptors are not linked to any known antigen. The sample consisted of cultured PBMCs, taken from culture after CMV antigen stimulation. The receptors originated from a human donor in good health (CMV status not recorded). Some clones in this sample may be carry-over from other donors' samples.

V usage is TRBV18 and J usage is TRBJ2-1, with a weak D call TRBD2 (6 bases). CDR1 is KGHSH, CDR2 LQKENI, per germline. Between the trimmed V and J ends, which lost 5 bases and 0 bases, there was a span of 14 bases. The CDR3 loop spans 16 amino acids. This CDR3 reads CASSIPLGSSYNEQFF. In nucleotides, the CDR3 is TGTGCCAGCTCAATTCCCCTCGGGAGCTCCTACAATGAGCAGTTCTTC.

This clonotype appeared many times. The chain's CDR3 is CASSSTGDEQFF. The CDR3 nucleotides are TGTGCCAGCTCAAGCACAGGGGATGAGCAGTTCTTC. The V call is TRBV18, the J call TRBJ2-1; 7 bases fit TRBD1. The CDR3 consists of 12 residues. Germline V gene lookup returns CDR1 KGHSH and CDR2 LQKENI. V dropped 5 bases and J dropped 8; count of bases not matched to a gene: 3.

This clonotype was counted once. This sequence joins TRBV6-2 or TRBV6-3 and TRBJ2-3, with 9 bases identical to TRBD1. V was clipped by 5 bases and J by 9 bases; unmatched bases: 15. The CDR3 runs 16 residues. The germline V gene has CDR1 MNHEY and CDR2 SVGEGT. This CDR3 is CASSPNLDRGGRTQYF. CDR3 nucleotides: TGTGCCAGCAGTCCGAATCTGGACAGGGGCGGTCGGACGCAGTATTTT.

This clonotype was seen just once. The genes are TRBV18 and TRBJ2-5; D uncertain. Deletions cut 0 bases from V and 5 bases from J, with 10 bases between. The CDR3 has 14 amino acids. Germline values: CDR1 KGHSH, CDR2 LQKENI. The chain's CDR3 is CASSPPGSPETQYF. CDR3 nucleotides: TGTGCCAGCTCACCACCGGGCTCCCCGGAGACCCAGTACTTC.

Only one count was recorded for this clonotype. The chain carries TRBV7-8 and TRBJ1-1; D gene uncertain. The CDR3 is made up of 12 amino acids. The germline gives CDR1 SGHVS, CDR2 FQNEAQ. V lost 8 bases, J lost 0 bases, and 7 bases lay in between. This chain's CDR3 is CASGNVNTEAFF. The DNA for the CDR3 is TGTGCCAGCGGTAATGTGAACACTGAAGCTTTCTTT.

This rearrangement joins TRBV4-3 to TRBJ2-1; the D gene could be TRBD1 or TRBD2 (7 bases each). Trimming left V 8 bases short and J 1 base short, with 15 bases between. Germline V CDR1 and CDR2: LGHNA, YSLEER. The CDR3 has 15 amino acids. CDR3 nucleotides: TGCGCCAGCTCCAGGGGGACTACATCCTACAATGAGCAGTTCTTC. This gives the protein CASSRGTTSYNEQFF.

This clonotype was seen only once. The J gene is TRBJ2-5, the V gene TRBV5-1; D is undetermined. CDR3 length: 14 residues. Germline assignment: CDR1 SGHRS and CDR2 YFSETQ. V lost 1 base and J lost 1, with 8 bases in between. The CDR3 DNA reads TGCGCCAGCAGCTTGTGGCAGATCCAAGAGACCCAGTACTTC. This translates into CASSLWQIQETQYF.

The V and J genes are TRBV5-4 and TRBJ2-1, with TRBD1 identical over 8 bases. The CDR3 has 14 amino acids. The junction had 1 base not matched to a gene; V was cut back by 0 bases and J by 5 bases. Germline lookup yields CDR1 SGHNT and CDR2 YYREEE (reference sequence). CDR3 nucleotides: TGTGCCAGCAGCTTGGGGACAGGGAACAATGAGCAGTTCTTC. Translating it yields CASSLGTGNNEQFF. Full variable domain (outside the CDR3, taken from reference TRBV5-4 and TRBJ2-1): ETGVTQSPTHLIKTRGQQVTLRCSSQSGHNTVSWYQQALGQGPQFIFQYYREEENGRGNFPPRFSGLQFPNYSSELNVNALELDDSALYLCASSLGTGNNEQFFGPGTRLTVL.

The chain couples TRBV12-3 or TRBV12-4 to TRBJ2-2; 12 positions agree with TRBD2. V lost 7 bases, J lost 3 bases, and 6 bases stayed unmatched. CDR3 length equals 16 residues. The CDR3: CASISTSGSHTGELFF. For the CDR3, the DNA is TGTGCCAGCATTTCGACTAGCGGGAGTCACACCGGGGAGCTGTTTTTT.

This clonotype was found many times. The V and J genes are TRBV7-8 and TRBJ2-1, with D possibly being TRBD1 or TRBD2 (5 bases each). Germline values: CDR1 SGHVS, CDR2 FQNEAQ. The length of the CDR3 is 11 residues. V was clipped by 1 base and J by 15 bases, with 10 bases between them. CDR3 in DNA: TGTGCCAGCAGCTTAGGGGACGCTGTGTTCTTC. It specifies CASSLGDAVFF.

The chain has TRBV6-5 and TRBJ1-5; the match to TRBD1 covers 8 bases. Looked up from germline, CDR1 is MNHEY and CDR2 is SVGAGI. V lost 3 bases to trimming and J lost 9 bases; unmatched junction nucleotides: 7. The CDR3 covers 14 residues. The chain's CDR3 is CASSYRQGSPPQHF. The DNA for the CDR3 is TGTGCCAGCAGTTATCGACAGGGGTCTCCGCCCCAGCATTTT.

This clonotype was observed a handful of times. The rearrangement uses TRBV6-6 and TRBJ2-4; tentatively, D is TRBD1 or TRBD2 (5 bases each). This CDR3 has 13 residues. V gave up 5 bases and J gave up 5 bases, with 10 bases separating them. In germline, CDR1 is MNHNY, CDR2 SVGAGI (reference sequence). CDR3 protein: CASSLGVQNIQYF. CDR3 coding DNA: TGTGCCAGCAGTCTGGGGGTCCAAAACATTCAGTACTTC.

This clonotype was seen a few times. This sequence joins TRBV7-2 and TRBJ2-3, with no clear D. The CDR3 spans 14 residues. Germline CDR1 is SGHTA and CDR2 is FQGNSA. The V and J ends lost 2 bases and 3 bases respectively, with 9 bases between them. The CDR3 DNA reads TGTGCCAGCAGCTTATTTGGCCCTACAGATACGCAGTATTTT. Protein sequence: CASSLFGPTDTQYF.

V is TRBV7-9 and J is TRBJ2-1, with unresolved D. V gave up 3 bases and J gave up 0 bases, with 6 bases separating them. Germline assignment: CDR1 SEHNR and CDR2 FQNEAQ (reference sequence). This CDR3 has 14 residues. CDR3 bases: TGTGCCAGCAGCTTTAAAAGCTCCTACAATGAGCAGTTCTTC. Amino acid sequence: CASSFKSSYNEQFF.

This clonotype has only a few counts. The V call is TRBV7-2, the J call TRBJ2-3, with a possible D match to TRBD2 (6 bases). Per the germline V gene, CDR1 is SGHTA and CDR2 is FQGNSA. The CDR3 loop spans 13 amino acids. V lost 4 bases and J 5 bases, leaving 10 bases between the germline ends. The CDR3 reads CASSWTGGDTQYF. The CDR3 coding sequence is TGTGCCAGCAGCTGGACCGGGGGAGATACGCAGTATTTT.

The rearrangement links TRBV6-5 to TRBJ2-1, with TRBD2 matching 9 bases. CDR3 size: 16 residues. Germline loops: CDR1 MNHEY, CDR2 SVGAGI. V was clipped by 7 bases and J by 6 bases; unmatched bases: 13. The CDR3 spells CASTRTQAGGGNEQFF. The CDR3 DNA follows: TGTGCCAGCACCAGAACACAGGCGGGAGGGGGCAATGAGCAGTTCTTC.